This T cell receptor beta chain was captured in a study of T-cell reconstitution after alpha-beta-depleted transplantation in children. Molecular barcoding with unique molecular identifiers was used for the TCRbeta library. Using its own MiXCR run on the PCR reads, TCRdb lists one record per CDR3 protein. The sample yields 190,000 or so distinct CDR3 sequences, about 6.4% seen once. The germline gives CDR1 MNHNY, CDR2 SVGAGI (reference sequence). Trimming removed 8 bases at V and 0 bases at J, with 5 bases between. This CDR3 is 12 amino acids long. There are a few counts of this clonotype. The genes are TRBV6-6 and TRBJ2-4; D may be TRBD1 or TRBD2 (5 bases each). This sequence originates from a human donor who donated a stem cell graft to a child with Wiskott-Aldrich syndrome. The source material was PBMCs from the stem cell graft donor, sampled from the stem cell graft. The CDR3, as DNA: TGTGCCAGCGGGGGAGCCAAAAACATTCAGTACTTC. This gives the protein CASGGAKNIQYF.